This entry features one TCR beta chain sequence. Assay: immunoSEQ multiplex PCR; the TCRdb copy retains only in-frame clones and omits some. In the table there are about 120,000 clones, over 85% of which are singletons. This sample is part of a study of T cell responses to AZD1222 COVID-19 vaccine. CDR3 size: 13 residues. From germline, CDR1 is WSHSY and CDR2 SAAADI. Trimming took 8 bases from V and 2 from J, leaving 13 bases between them. This TCR derives from an adult in good health. V gene TRBV10-2 combines with J gene TRBJ2-7; D tentatively reads TRBD1 or TRBD2 (5 bases each). This sample comprised peripheral blood, obtained on day 0 of AZD1222 vaccination. CDR3 nucleotide sequence: TGCGCCAGCTCCTCCCGGGACCCCTACGAGCAGTACTTC. Its translation: CASSSRDPYEQYF.